This T cell receptor beta chain was sequenced during a study of PD-L1 blockade in urothelial cancer. Study-level information: Most patients, about nine tenths of the roughly 29, were males with bladder-origin cancer. Findings and limits, study-wide: Clones that were tumor-associated expanded more in the blood of durable-benefit patients at 3 weeks.

Concerning this clone: No antigen is known for it.

CDR1 and CDR2 (germline): MGHRA, YSYEKL. This CDR3 has 16 residues. V was pared by 0 bases and J by 6 bases, with 17 bases between. Time point defined: pretreatment peripheral blood. Synthetically made TCR analog templates were put into each PCR as spikes. The table came from immunoSEQ multiplex PCR; TCRdb's copy has only in-frame clones and leaves some out. The sample has under 100,000 clones, 90% seen once. This specimen consisted of PBMCs, obtained around atezolizumab (anti-PD-L1) treatment. V usage is TRBV4-1 and J usage is TRBJ2-5, with D possibly TRBD1 on 6 matching bases. This receptor was taken from a man in his fifties or sixties with urothelial cancer. The CDR3 spells CASSQDLAGAIKTQYF. The CDR3 DNA follows: TGCGCCAGCAGCCAAGATCTTGCAGGGGCAATTAAGACCCAGTACTTC.